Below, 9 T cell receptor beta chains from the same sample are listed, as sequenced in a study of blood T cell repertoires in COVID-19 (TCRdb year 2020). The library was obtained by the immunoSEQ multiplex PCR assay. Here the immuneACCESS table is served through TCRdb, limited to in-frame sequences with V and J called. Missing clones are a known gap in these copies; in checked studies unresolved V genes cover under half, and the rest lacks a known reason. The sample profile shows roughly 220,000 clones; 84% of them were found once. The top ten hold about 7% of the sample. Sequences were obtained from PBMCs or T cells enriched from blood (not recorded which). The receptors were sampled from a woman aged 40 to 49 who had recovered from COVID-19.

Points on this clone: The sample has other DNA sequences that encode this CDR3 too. CDR3 in DNA: TGCGCCAGCAGCTTGGGGTTAGCGGGAGCCGGGGAGCTGTTTTTT. Protein sequence: CASSLGLAGAGELFF. The V gene is TRBV5-1, the J gene TRBJ2-2; 9 bases are a match to TRBD2. From germline, CDR1 is SGHRS and CDR2 YFSETQ. This CDR3 has 15 residues. J was trimmed by 6 bases and V by 0 bases; bases with no gene match: 3.

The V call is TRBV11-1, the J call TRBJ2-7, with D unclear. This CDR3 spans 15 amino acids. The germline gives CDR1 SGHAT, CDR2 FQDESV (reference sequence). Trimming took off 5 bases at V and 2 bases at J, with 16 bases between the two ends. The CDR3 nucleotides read TGTGCCAGCAGCCCATCCGGAGTCCTTACCTACGAGCAGTACTTC. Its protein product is CASSPSGVLTYEQYF.

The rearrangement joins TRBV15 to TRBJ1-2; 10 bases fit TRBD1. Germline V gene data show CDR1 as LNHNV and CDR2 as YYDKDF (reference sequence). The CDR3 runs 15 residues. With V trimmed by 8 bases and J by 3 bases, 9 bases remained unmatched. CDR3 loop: CATEGRQGADYGYTF. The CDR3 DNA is TGTGCCACCGAGGGTCGACAGGGGGCTGACTATGGCTACACCTTC.

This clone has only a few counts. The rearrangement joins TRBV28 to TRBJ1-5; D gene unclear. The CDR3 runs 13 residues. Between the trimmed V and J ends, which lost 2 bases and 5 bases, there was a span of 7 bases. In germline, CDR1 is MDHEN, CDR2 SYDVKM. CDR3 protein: CASSLRVDQPQHF. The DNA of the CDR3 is TGTGCCAGCAGTTTAAGAGTTGATCAGCCCCAGCATTTT.

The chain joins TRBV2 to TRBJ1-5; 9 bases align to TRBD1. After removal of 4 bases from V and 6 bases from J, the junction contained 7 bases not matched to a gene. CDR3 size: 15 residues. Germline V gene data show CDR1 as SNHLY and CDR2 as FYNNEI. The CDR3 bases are TGTGCCAGCAGTGGCGGGACAGGGCTTGTTCAGCCCCAGCATTTT. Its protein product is CASSGGTGLVQPQHF.

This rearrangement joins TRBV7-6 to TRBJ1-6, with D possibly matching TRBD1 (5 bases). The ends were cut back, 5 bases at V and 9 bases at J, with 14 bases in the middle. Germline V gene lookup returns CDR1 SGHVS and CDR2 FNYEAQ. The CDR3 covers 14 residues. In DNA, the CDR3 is TGTGCCAGCAGCCGCGGGACCTCGGGTTCACCCCTCCACTTT. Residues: CASSRGTSGSPLHF.

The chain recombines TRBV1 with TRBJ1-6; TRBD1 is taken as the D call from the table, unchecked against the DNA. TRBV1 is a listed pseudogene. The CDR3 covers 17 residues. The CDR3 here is CTSSGQDVGNEDSPLHF. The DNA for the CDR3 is TGCACCAGCAGCGGACAGGACGTCGGAAATGAGGATTCACCCCTCCACTTT.

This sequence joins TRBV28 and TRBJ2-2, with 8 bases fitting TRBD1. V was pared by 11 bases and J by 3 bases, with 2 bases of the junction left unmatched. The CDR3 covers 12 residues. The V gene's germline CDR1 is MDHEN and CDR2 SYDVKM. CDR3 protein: CAYRGYTGELFF. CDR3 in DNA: TGTGCCTACAGGGGGTACACCGGGGAGCTGTTTTTT.

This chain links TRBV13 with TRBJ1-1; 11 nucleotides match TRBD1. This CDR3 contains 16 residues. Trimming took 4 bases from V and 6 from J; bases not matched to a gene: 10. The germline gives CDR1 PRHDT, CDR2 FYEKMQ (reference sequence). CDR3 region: CASSSRDRGVYSEAFF. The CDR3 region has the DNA TGTGCCAGCAGCTCGCGGGACAGGGGGGTATACTCTGAAGCTTTCTTT.